A selection of T cell receptor beta chains follows, all from one sample in a study of blood T cell repertoires in COVID-19. The protocol was immunoSEQ multiplex PCR, while the TCRdb copy is restricted to in-frame clones and leaves out a portion. Here the sample spans 150,000 to 200,000 clones, roughly nine tenths being singletons. The specimen sequenced was peripheral blood. All receptors come from a man in his sixties with acute or convalescent COVID-19. Each CDR3 is given without its conserved first and last residue. Not all rows give a size; the values are once, few, many and, for expanded clones, a class.

clone size	V gene	CDR3 protein
once	TRBV6-2/TRBV6-3	ASSYAGQGQF
once	TRBV14	ASSQDRGLRSYEQY
.	TRBV7-9	ASSLQGTGELF
.	TRBV5-4	ASTGRFGGGAPDTQY
.	TRBV3-1/TRBV3-2	ASSQASSGDTQY
.	TRBV12-3/TRBV12-4	ASSFRTDQPQH
.	TRBV15	ATSRASGGSNTGELF
.	TRBV2	ANYDRSIGGYT
.	TRBV5-1	ASSVASGGAIDTQY
.	TRBV19	ASSAMDLDPGELF
.	TRBV4-3	ASSHGTGGTTGELF
once	TRBV4-2	ASSQDLASGGYAQY
once	TRBV11-2	ASSSRVSRIGDTQY
.	TRBV7-9	ASSPQGNTEAF
.	TRBV12-5	ASGTGDQPQH
few	TRBV2	ATTGVSSYEQY
.	TRBV5-6	ASSHPGGEQF
.	TRBV4-1	ASSQEGSSALMDTQY
.	TRBV19	ASGGAPYSNQPQH
.	TRBV5-1	ASRQDGSSGNTIY
.	TRBV4-1	ASSHVGNRDRGREGYGYT
.	TRBV2	ASSDGGGGTGELF
.	TRBV6-5	ASSLTGVSYNEQF
.	TRBV18	ASSPPTGVATEAF
.	TRBV30	AWTSGQATYEQY
.	TRBV5-1	ASSFATGPRYIQY
.	TRBV2	ASSETAVIYEQY
.	TRBV2	ASTADRAGGNTIY